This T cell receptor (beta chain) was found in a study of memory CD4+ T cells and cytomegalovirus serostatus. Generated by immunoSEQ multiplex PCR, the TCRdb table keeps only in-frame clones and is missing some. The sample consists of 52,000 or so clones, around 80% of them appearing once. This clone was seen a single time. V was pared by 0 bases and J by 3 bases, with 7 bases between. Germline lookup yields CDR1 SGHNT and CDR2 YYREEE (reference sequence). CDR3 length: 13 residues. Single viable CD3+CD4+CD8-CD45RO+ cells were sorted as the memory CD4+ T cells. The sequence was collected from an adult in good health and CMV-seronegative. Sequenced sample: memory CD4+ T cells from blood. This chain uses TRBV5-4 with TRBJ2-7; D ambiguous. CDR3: CASSLDGRYEQYF. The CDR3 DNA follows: TGTGCCAGCAGCTTGGATGGGCGCTACGAGCAGTACTTC. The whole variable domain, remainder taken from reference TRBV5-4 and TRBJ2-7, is ETGVTQSPTHLIKTRGQQVTLRCSSQSGHNTVSWYQQALGQGPQFIFQYYREEENGRGNFPPRFSGLQFPNYSSELNVNALELDDSALYLCASSLDGRYEQYFGPGTRLTVT.